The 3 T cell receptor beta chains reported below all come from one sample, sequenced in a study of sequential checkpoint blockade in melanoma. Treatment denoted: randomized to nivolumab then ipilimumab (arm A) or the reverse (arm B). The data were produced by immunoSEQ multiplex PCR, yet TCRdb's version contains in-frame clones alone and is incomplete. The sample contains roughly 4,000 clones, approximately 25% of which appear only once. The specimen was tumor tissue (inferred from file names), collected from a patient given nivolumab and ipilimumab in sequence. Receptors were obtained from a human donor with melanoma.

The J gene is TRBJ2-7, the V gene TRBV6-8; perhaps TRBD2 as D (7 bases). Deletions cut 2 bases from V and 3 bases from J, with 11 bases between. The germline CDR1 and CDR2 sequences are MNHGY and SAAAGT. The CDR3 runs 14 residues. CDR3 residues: CASSYRGGSYEQYF. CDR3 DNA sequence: TGTGCCAGCAGTTACAGGGGGGGCAGCTACGAGCAGTACTTC.

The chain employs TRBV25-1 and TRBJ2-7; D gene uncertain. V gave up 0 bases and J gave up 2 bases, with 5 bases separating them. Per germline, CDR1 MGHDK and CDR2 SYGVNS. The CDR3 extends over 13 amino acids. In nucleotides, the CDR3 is TGTGCCAGCAGTGAATATCGCCCCTACGAGCAGTACTTC. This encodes CASSEYRPYEQYF.

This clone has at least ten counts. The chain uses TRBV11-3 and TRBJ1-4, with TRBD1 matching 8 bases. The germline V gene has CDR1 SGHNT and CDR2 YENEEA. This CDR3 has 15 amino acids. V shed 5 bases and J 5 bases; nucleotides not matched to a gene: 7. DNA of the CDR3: TGTGCCAGCAGCGGATGGGGACAGGAAAATGAAAAACTGTTTTTT. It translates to CASSGWGQENEKLFF.